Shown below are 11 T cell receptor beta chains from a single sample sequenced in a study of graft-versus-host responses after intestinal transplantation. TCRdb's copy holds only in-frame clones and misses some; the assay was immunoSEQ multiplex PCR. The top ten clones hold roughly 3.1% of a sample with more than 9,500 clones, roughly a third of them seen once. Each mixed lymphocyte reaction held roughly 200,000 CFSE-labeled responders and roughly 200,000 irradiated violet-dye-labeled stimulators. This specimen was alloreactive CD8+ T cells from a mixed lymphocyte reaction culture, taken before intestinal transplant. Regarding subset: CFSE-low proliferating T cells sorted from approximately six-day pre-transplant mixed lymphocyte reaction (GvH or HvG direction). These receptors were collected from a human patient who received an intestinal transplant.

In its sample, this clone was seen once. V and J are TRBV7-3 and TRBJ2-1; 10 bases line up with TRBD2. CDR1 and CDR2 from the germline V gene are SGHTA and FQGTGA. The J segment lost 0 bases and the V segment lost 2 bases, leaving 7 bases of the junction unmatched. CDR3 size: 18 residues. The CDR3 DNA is TGTGCCAGCAGCTTACCTGGACTAGCGGTTTACTCCTACAATGAGCAGTTCTTC. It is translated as CASSLPGLAVYSYNEQFF.

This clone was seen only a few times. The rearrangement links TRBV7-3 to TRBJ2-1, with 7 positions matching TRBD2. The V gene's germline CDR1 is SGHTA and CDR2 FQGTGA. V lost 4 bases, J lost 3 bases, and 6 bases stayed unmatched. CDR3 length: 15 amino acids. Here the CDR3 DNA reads TGTGCCAGCAGCTGGCAAGCGGGAAGCTACAATGAGCAGTTCTTC. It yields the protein CASSWQAGSYNEQFF.

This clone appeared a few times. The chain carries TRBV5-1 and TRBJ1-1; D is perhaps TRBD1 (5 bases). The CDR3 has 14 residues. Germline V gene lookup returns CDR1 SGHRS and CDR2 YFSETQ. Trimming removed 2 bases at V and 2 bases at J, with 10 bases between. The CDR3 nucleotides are TGCGCCAGCAGCTTCGGGGGAGCCAACACTGAAGCTTTCTTT. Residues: CASSFGGANTEAFF.

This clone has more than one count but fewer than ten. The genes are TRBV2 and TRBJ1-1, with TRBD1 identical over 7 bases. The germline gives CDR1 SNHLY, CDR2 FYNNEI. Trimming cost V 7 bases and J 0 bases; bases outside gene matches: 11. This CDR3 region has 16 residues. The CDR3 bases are TGTGCCAGCACCCCCGGAAGACAGGGAATGAACACTGAAGCTTTCTTT. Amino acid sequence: CASTPGRQGMNTEAFF.

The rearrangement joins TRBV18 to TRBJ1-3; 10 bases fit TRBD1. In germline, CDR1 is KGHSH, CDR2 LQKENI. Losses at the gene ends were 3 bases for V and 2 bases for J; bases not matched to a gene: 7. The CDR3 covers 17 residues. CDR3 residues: CASSPLSGQGTGNTIYF. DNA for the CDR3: TGTGCCAGCTCACCTCTTTCGGGACAGGGGACTGGAAACACCATATATTTT.

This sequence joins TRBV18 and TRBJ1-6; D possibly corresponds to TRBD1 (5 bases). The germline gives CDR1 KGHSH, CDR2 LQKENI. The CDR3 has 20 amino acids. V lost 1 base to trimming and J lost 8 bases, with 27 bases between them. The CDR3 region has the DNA TGTGCCAGCTCACCACGCTCGGGGGATTTTATCCCCAGGTGGTATTCACCCCTCCACTTT. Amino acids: CASSPRSGDFIPRWYSPLHF.

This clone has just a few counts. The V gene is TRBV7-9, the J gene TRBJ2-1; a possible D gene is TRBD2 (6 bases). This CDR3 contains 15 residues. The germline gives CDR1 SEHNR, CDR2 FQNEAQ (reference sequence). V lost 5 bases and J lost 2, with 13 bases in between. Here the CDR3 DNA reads TGTGCCAGCAGCCGTAGCGGCCGCGCCTACAATGAGCAGTTCTTC. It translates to CASSRSGRAYNEQFF.

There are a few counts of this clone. The chain's CDR3 is CASSLGTDNYGYTF. In DNA, the CDR3 is TGTGCCAGCAGCTTAGGGACGGATAACTATGGCTACACCTTC. The chain employs TRBV7-6 and TRBJ1-2; D unresolved. The germline gives CDR1 SGHVS, CDR2 FNYEAQ. Between the trimmed V and J ends, which lost 1 base and 1 base, there was a span of 7 bases. The CDR3 runs to 14 residues.

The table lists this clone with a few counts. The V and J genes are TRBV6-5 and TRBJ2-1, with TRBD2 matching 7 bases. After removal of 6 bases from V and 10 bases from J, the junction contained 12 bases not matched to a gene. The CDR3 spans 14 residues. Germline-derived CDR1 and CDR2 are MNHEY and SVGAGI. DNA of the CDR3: TGTGCCAGCAGGGATCTAGCGGACCTAGAGGAGCAGTTCTTC. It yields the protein CASRDLADLEEQFF.

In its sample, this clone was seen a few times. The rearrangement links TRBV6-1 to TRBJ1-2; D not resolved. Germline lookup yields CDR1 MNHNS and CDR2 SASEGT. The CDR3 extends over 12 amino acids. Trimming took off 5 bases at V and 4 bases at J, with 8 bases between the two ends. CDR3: CASSSGRYGYTF. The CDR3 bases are TGTGCCAGCAGTAGCGGACGCTATGGCTACACCTTC.

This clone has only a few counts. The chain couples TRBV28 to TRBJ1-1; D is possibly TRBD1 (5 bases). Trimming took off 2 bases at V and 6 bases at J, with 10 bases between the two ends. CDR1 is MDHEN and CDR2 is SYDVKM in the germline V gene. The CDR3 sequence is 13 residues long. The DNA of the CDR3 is TGTGCCAGCAGTTTAGGGCAGGGATCTGAAGCTTTCTTT. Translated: CASSLGQGSEAFF.